The 21 T cell receptor beta chains presented below share a single source sample, sequenced in a study of blood T cells in healthy people across ages. Primed by a sample-barcoded 5' primer and a J-beta primer mix, a second PCR proceeded for roughly 6 to 12 cycles. TCRdb re-called the 5' RACE reads with MiXCR, one entry per CDR3 protein. The profile shows approximately 800,000 distinct CDR3 sequences, 35% to 40% of them singletons. Input material: blood. The origin of the receptors is a man younger than 30 in good health.

This clonotype was observed at least ten times. The chain has TRBV20-1 and TRBJ2-1; the D gene is possibly TRBD1 (5 bases). The CDR3 spans 11 residues. V was clipped by 7 bases and J by 7 bases, with 11 bases between them. From germline, CDR1 is DFQATT and CDR2 SNEGSKA (reference sequence). CDR3 sequence: CSVQGANEQFF. The CDR3 DNA reads as TGCAGTGTCCAAGGGGCAAATGAGCAGTTCTTC.

On this clonotype: Mismatch with germline at one junction end may stem from a read error. The chain uses TRBV19 and TRBJ1-5; the D gene is possibly TRBD1 (5 bases). Germline loops: CDR1 LNHDA, CDR2 SQIVND (reference sequence). The CDR3 consists of 15 residues. The DNA of the CDR3 is TGTGCCAGTAGTATAGCGGGCCAGGGTGGGCAGCCTCAGCATTTT. It specifies CASSIAGQGGQPQHF. The whole variable domain, remainder taken from reference TRBV19 and TRBJ1-5, is DGGITQSPKYLFRKEGQNVTLSCEQNLNHDAMYWYRQDPGQGLRLIYYSQIVNDFQKGDIAEGYSVSREKKESFPLTVTSAQKNPTAFYLCASSIAGQGGQPQHFGDGTRLSIL.

The chain employs TRBV4-1 and TRBJ2-3; perhaps D is TRBD1 or TRBD2 (5 bases each). Germline V lookup: CDR1 MGHRA, CDR2 YSYEKL. The CDR3 is 17 residues long. V was shortened by 4 bases and J by 2 bases, with 19 bases between the two germline ends. The chain's CDR3 is CASSPPGDPGTTDTQYF. CDR3 nucleotides: TGCGCCAGCAGCCCGCCCGGCGACCCTGGGACCACAGATACGCAGTATTTT.

The V and J genes are TRBV20-1 and TRBJ1-4; D call uncertain. Germline V gene data show CDR1 as DFQATT and CDR2 as SNEGSKA (reference sequence). The CDR3 has 16 residues. V was clipped by 4 bases and J by 5 bases, with 20 bases between them. The DNA for the CDR3 is TGCAGTGCTAAAGATCTGGGAGGGCCCCTCAATGAAAAACTGTTTTTT. It yields the protein CSAKDLGGPLNEKLFF.

This clonotype has at least ten counts. V and J are TRBV10-3 and TRBJ2-1, with TRBD1 identical over 9 bases. The CDR3 has 14 residues. CDR1 is ENHRY and CDR2 is SYGVKD in the germline V gene. V shed 2 bases, J shed 12 bases, and the junction held 8 bases outside the gene matches. The CDR3 region is CAISERTGDRRQFF. The CDR3 DNA reads TGTGCCATCAGTGAGAGGACAGGGGATCGTAGGCAGTTCTTC.

This clonotype was counted at least ten times. The chain joins TRBV6-6 to TRBJ2-3; D possibly uses TRBD1 or TRBD2 (6 bases each). CDR1 is MNHNY, CDR2 SVGAGI, per germline (reference sequence). The CDR3 runs to 15 residues. With 0 bases removed from V and 1 base from J, the gap between germline ends came to 8 bases. The CDR3 here is CASSYSRGGTDTQYF. The CDR3 coding sequence is TGTGCCAGCAGTTACTCGAGGGGGGGCACAGATACGCAGTATTTT.

The rearrangement uses TRBV28 and TRBJ1-5; TRBD1 agrees at 7 bases. V shed 6 bases and J 2 bases; nucleotides not matched to a gene: 4. The CDR3 totals 14 residues. CDR1 and CDR2 from the germline V gene are MDHEN and SYDVKM. For the CDR3, the DNA is TGTGCCAGCAGCGACAGGGTTGGCAATCAGCCCCAGCATTTT. It encodes CASSDRVGNQPQHF. Variable domain in full (rest from reference TRBV28 and TRBJ1-5): DVKVTQSSRYLVKRTGEKVFLECVQDMDHENMFWYRQDPGLGLRLIYFSYDVKMKEKGDIPEGYSVSREKKERFSLILESASTNQTSMYLCASSDRVGNQPQHFGDGTRLSIL.

This clonotype occurred once. Relative to the germline gene, one junction end is altered; a read error may explain this. V usage is TRBV5-1 and J usage is TRBJ2-3, with D hard to call. The length of the CDR3 is 12 residues. From germline, CDR1 is SGHRS and CDR2 YFSETQ. In nucleotides, the CDR3 is TGCGCCGGCAGCCCTGACACAGATACGCAGTATTTT. It codes for CAGSPDTDTQYF. Complete variable domain (other parts from reference TRBV5-1 and TRBJ2-3): KAGVTQTPRYLIKTRGQQVTLSCSPISGHRSVSWYQQTPGQGLQFLFEYFSETQRNKGNFPGRFSGRQFSNSRSEMNVSTLELGDSALYLCAGSPDTDTQYFGPGTRLTVL.

This clonotype has only a few counts. This chain links TRBV7-2 with TRBJ1-1, with a possible D match to TRBD1 (5 bases). V was cut by 4 bases and J by 4 bases, with 16 bases left in between. Germline V gives CDR1 SGHTA, CDR2 FQGNSA. The CDR3 extends over 15 amino acids. The CDR3 region is CASSSRGFSFTEAFF. CDR3 sequence (DNA): TGTGCCAGCAGCTCGAGGGGATTCAGTTTCACTGAAGCTTTCTTT.

The gene calls are TRBV12-3 or TRBV12-4 and TRBJ2-1, with 7 nucleotides matching TRBD1. The CDR3 is 14 amino acids. Trimming took 5 bases from V and 6 from J; bases not matched to a gene: 7. The CDR3 region is CASSTRQGSNEQFF. The CDR3 nucleotides read TGTGCCAGCAGTACCAGACAGGGCAGCAATGAGCAGTTCTTC.

The chain couples TRBV12-3 or TRBV12-4 to TRBJ1-1; 7 bases are shared with TRBD1. V lost 6 bases, J lost 2 bases, and 15 bases stayed unmatched. The CDR3 is made up of 17 amino acids. The CDR3 bases are TGTGCCAGCAGCGAGGGACAGTCCCGCCGCCGAAACACTGAAGCTTTCTTT. Translating it yields CASSEGQSRRRNTEAFF.

The V and J genes are TRBV27 and TRBJ2-3; 11 bases fit TRBD2. J lost 2 bases, V lost 5 bases, and 6 bases had no gene match. The CDR3 extends over 16 amino acids. Germline CDR1 and CDR2: MNHEY and SMNVEV (reference sequence). For the CDR3, the DNA is TGTGCCAGCAGTCCGTCACTAGCGGGAGCCACAGATACGCAGTATTTT. It yields the protein CASSPSLAGATDTQYF.

The chain recombines TRBV12-3 or TRBV12-4 with TRBJ1-5, with 9 bases identical to TRBD1. CDR3 size: 16 residues. V shed 5 bases, J shed 5 bases, and the junction held 10 bases outside the gene matches. CDR3 loop: CASSPTDRGWDQPQHF. Here the CDR3 DNA reads TGTGCCAGCAGTCCAACGGACAGGGGATGGGATCAGCCCCAGCATTTT.

The V and J genes are TRBV7-2 and TRBJ1-2; no clear D. V was trimmed by 5 bases and J by 0 bases, leaving 16 bases between them. The CDR3 consists of 16 residues. In germline, CDR1 is SGHTA, CDR2 FQGNSA. The CDR3 bases are TGTGCCAGCAGCCTCAGGACGGTGCAGGCTAACTATGGCTACACCTTC. This gives the protein CASSLRTVQANYGYTF.

The J gene is TRBJ1-3, the V gene TRBV4-3, with a possible D match to TRBD1 (5 bases). V lost 0 bases to trimming and J lost 8 bases, with 8 bases between them. The CDR3 spans 13 residues. Germline-derived CDR1 and CDR2 are LGHNA and YSLEER. CDR3 sequence: CASSQERDDTIYF. CDR3 nucleotides: TGCGCCAGCAGCCAAGAACGGGACGACACCATATATTTT.

This clonotype was observed many times. This chain uses TRBV4-3 with TRBJ2-1; a possible D gene is TRBD1 (6 bases). This CDR3 is 14 amino acids long. CDR1 is LGHNA and CDR2 is YSLEER in the germline V gene. Deletions cut 0 bases from V and 6 bases from J, with 9 bases between. The CDR3 region is CASSQDTGSNEQFF. In nucleotides, the CDR3 is TGCGCCAGCAGCCAAGATACAGGGTCCAATGAGCAGTTCTTC.

This clonotype was counted only a few times. The chain is built from TRBV2 and TRBJ2-5; 9 bases fit TRBD2. Germline V gene sequence: CDR1 SNHLY, CDR2 FYNNEI. The CDR3 has 14 amino acids. V lost 6 bases and J lost 2; bases outside the gene matches: 4. This CDR3 reads CASRGLASQETQYF. CDR3 coding DNA: TGTGCCAGCAGAGGACTAGCGTCACAAGAGACCCAGTACTTC.

This clonotype was seen repeatedly, ten times or more. Here the CDR3 reads CANRASNTDTQYF. In DNA, the CDR3 is TGTGCCAACAGGGCCTCCAACACAGATACGCAGTATTTT. The V gene is TRBV12-3 or TRBV12-4, the J gene TRBJ2-3; tentatively, D is TRBD1 (6 bases). The V end was cut by 10 bases, the J end by 2 bases, with 13 bases between. The CDR3 contains 13 residues.

The chain joins TRBV6-4 to TRBJ1-2; weak D call: TRBD1 (5 bases). Trimming stripped 8 bases from V and 4 bases from J, with 32 bases between. CDR1 is MRHNA and CDR2 is SNTAGT in the germline V gene. This CDR3 is 19 amino acids long. CDR3 sequence: CASSPQPSPGRGGAYGYTF. DNA for the CDR3: TGTGCCAGCTCGCCGCAGCCATCGCCGGGTCGGGGAGGGGCCTATGGCTACACCTTC.

The V gene is TRBV12-3 or TRBV12-4, the J gene TRBJ1-3; D may be TRBD1 (6 bases). The length of the CDR3 is 15 residues. Trimming removed 5 bases at V and 4 bases at J, with 15 bases between. CDR3 DNA sequence: TGTGCCAGCAGTCTGGGGGGCGCGTTAGGAAACACCATATATTTT. Protein product: CASSLGGALGNTIYF.

A few counts support this clonotype. This chain uses TRBV10-3 with TRBJ2-1, with 9 positions matching TRBD2. CDR3 length equals 15 residues. The V gene end was trimmed by 2 bases and the J gene end by 9 bases; junction bases not matched to a gene: 8. Germline V gene lookup returns CDR1 ENHRY and CDR2 SYGVKD. The CDR3, as DNA: TGTGCCATCAGTGAGGGCGGGGGGGCCGAGGGTGAGCAGTTCTTC. Residues: CAISEGGGAEGEQFF.